The clone carrying this T cell receptor beta chain was picked up one time. Enrollment of patients from Seattle took place during active infection, with longitudinal follow-up. The repertoire was sequenced with immunoSEQ multiplex PCR; TCRdb's copy has only in-frame clones and lacks some. The sample holds fewer than 350,000 clones; roughly nine tenths are singletons and the top ten take about 12%. CDR3 length: 14 amino acids. Trimming took off 2 bases at V and 5 bases at J, with 13 bases between the two ends. Germline V gene data show CDR1 as SGHRS and CDR2 as YFSETQ. This sample was included in a study of blood T cell repertoires in COVID-19.

The specimen was peripheral blood. The receptor's source is a woman in her thirties with COVID-19, enrolled during active disease. The V call is TRBV5-1, the J call TRBJ1-1; TRBD1 is a possible D gene (5 bases). In DNA, the CDR3 is TGCGCCAGCAGCTTCCCAGGGATCAATACTGAAGCTTTCTTT. It encodes CASSFPGINTEAFF.